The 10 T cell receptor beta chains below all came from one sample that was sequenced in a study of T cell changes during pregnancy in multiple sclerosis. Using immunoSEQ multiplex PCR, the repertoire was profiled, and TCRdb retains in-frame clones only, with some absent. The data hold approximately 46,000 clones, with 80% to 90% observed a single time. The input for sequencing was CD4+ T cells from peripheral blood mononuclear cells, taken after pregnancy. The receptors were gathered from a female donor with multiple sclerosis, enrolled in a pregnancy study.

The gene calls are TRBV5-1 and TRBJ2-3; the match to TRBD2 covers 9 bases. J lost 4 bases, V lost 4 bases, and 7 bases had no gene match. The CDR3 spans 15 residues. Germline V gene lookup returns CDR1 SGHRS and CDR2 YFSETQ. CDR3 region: CASSQEGTSPDTQYF. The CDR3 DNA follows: TGCGCCAGCAGCCAGGAGGGGACTAGCCCAGATACGCAGTATTTT. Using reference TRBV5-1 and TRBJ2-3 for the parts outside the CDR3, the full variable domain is KAGVTQTPRYLIKTRGQQVTLSCSPISGHRSVSWYQQTPGQGLQFLFEYFSETQRNKGNFPGRFSGRQFSNSRSEMNVSTLELGDSALYLCASSQEGTSPDTQYFGPGTRLTVL.

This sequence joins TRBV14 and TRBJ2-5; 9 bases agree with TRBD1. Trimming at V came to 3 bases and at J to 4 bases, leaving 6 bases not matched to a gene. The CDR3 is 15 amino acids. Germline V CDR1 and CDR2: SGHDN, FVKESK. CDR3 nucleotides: TGTGCCAGCAGCCACTGGACAGGGGAAAGAGAGACCCAGTACTTC. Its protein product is CASSHWTGERETQYF.

Here the CDR3 reads CASSLALSGAGWEQYF. CDR3 nucleotide sequence: TGTGCCAGCAGCTTAGCGCTTAGCGGAGCGGGTTGGGAGCAGTACTTC. V and J are TRBV7-2 and TRBJ2-7; D is possibly TRBD2 (6 bases). The CDR3 contains 16 residues. Germline lookup yields CDR1 SGHTA and CDR2 FQGNSA. Trimming cost V 0 bases and J 7 bases, with 19 bases left between them.

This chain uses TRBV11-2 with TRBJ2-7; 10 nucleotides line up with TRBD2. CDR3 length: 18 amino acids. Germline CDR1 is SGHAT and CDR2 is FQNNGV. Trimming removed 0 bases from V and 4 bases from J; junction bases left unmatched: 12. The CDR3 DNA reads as TGTGCCAGCAGCTTAGATGGGGGGGCTAGCGGGAGTACTTACGAGCAGTACTTC. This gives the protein CASSLDGGASGSTYEQYF.

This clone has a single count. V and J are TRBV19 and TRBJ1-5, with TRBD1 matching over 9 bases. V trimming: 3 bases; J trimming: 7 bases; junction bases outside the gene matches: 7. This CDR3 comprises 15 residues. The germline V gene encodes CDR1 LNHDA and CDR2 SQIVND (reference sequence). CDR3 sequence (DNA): TGTGCCAGTAGTATCGGGGACAGGGTTTTACAGCCCCAGCATTTT. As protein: CASSIGDRVLQPQHF.

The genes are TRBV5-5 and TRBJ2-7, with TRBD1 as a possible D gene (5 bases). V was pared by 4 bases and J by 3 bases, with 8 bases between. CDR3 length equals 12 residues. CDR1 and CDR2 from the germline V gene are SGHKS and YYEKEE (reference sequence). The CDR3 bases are TGTGCCAGCAGCCCCAGGGACTACGAGCAGTACTTC. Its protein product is CASSPRDYEQYF.

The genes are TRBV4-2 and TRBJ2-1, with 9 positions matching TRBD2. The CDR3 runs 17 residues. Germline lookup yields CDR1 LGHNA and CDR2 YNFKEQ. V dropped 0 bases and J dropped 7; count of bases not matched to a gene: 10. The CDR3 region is CASSQEGVASGVNEQFF. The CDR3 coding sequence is TGTGCCAGCAGCCAAGAAGGAGTGGCTAGCGGGGTTAATGAGCAGTTCTTC.

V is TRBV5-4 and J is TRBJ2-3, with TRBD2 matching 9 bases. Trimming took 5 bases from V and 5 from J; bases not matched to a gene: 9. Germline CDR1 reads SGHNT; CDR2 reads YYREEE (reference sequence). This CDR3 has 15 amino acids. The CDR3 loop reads CASRTIAGAGDTQYF. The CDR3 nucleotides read TGTGCCAGCAGAACTATAGCGGGAGCGGGAGATACGCAGTATTTT.

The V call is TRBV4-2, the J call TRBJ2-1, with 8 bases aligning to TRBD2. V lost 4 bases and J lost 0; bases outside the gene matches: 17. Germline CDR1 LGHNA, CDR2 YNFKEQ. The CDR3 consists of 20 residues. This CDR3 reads CASSPRFAGGTVSSYNEQFF. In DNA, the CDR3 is TGTGCCAGCAGCCCCAGGTTCGCGGGAGGTACCGTTAGCTCCTACAATGAGCAGTTCTTC.

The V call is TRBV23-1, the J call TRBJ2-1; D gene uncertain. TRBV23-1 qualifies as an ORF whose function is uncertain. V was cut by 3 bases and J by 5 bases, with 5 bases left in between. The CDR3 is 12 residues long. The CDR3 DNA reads TGCGCCAGCAGTCATTTTAACAATGAGCAGTTCTTC. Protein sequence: CASSHFNNEQFF.